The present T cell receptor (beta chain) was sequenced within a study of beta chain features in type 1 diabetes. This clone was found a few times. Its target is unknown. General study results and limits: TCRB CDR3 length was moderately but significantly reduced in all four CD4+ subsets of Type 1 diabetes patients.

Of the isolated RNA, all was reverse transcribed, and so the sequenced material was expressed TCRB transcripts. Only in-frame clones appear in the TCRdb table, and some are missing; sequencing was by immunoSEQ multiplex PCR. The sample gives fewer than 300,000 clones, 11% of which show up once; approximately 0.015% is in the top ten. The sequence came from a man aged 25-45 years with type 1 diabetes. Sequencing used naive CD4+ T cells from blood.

The CDR3 spells CASTIAGVNEQFF. CDR3 bases: TGTGCCAGCACCATTGCGGGGGTCAATGAGCAGTTCTTC. The gene calls are TRBV6-5 and TRBJ2-1; the match to TRBD2 covers 7 bases. Germline values: CDR1 MNHEY, CDR2 SVGAGI. The CDR3 length is 13 residues. The V gene end was trimmed by 7 bases and the J gene end by 6 bases; junction bases not matched to a gene: 6.